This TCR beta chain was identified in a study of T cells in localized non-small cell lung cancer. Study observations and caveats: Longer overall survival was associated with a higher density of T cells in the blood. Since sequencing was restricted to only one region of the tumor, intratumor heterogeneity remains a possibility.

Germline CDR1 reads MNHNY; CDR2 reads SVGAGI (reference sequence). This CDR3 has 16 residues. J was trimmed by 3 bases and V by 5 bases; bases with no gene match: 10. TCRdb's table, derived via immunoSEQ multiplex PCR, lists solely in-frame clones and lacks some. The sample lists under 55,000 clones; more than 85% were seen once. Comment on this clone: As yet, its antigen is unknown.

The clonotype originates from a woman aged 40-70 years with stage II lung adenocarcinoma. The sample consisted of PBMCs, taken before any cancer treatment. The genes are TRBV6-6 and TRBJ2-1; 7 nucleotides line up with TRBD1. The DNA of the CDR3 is TGTGCCAGCAGTACGGTGACAGGGCAGTTCTACAATGAGCAGTTCTTC. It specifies CASSTVTGQFYNEQFF.